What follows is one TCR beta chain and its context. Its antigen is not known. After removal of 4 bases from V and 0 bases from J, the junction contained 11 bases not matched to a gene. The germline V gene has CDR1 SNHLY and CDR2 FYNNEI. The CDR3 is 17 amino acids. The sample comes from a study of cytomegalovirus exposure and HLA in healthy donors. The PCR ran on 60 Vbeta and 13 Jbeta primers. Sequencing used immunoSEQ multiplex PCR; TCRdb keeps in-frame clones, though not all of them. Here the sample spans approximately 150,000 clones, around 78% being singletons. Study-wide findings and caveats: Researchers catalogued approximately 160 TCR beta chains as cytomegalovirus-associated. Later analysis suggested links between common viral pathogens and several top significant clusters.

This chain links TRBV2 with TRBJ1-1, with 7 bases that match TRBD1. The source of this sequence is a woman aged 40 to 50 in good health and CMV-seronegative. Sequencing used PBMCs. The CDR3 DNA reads TGTGCCAGCAGTGCTGAGACAGGGATAACAGTGAACACTGAAGCTTTCTTT. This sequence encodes CASSAETGITVNTEAFF.